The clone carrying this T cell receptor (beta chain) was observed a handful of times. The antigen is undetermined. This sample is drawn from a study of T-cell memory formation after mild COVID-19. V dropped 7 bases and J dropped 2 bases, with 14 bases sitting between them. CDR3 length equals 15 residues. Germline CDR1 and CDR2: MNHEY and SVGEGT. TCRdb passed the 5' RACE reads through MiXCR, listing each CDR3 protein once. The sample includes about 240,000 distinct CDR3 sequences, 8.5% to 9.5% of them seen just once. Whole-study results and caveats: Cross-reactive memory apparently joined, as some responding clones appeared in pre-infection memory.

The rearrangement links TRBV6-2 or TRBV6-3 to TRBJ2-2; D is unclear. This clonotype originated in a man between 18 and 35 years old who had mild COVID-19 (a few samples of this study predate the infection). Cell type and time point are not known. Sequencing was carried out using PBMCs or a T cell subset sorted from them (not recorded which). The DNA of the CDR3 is TGTGCCAGCATTGGCCTAACCTTTAACACCGGGGAGCTGTTTTTT. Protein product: CASIGLTFNTGELFF.